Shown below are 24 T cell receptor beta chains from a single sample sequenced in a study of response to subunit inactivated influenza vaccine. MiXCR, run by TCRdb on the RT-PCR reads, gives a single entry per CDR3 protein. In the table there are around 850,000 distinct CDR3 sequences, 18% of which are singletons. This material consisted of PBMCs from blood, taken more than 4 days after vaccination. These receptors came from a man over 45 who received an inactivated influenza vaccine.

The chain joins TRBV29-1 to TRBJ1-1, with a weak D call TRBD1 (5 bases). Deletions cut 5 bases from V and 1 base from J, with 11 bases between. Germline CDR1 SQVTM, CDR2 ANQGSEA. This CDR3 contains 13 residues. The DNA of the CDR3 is TGCAGCGTTAACGGGACCCCGAACACTGAAGCTTTCTTT. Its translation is CSVNGTPNTEAFF.

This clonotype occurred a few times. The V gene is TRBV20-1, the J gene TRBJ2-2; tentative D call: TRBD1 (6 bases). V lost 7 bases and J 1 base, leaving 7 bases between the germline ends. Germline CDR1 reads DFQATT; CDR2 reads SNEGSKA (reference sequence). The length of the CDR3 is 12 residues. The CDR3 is CSGRGNTGELFF. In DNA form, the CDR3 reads TGCAGTGGCAGGGGGAACACCGGGGAGCTGTTTTTT.

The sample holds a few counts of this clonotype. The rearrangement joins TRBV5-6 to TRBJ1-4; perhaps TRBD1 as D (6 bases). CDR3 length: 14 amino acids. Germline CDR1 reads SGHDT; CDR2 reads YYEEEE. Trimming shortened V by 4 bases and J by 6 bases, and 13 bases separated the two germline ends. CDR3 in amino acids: CASSEEWTDEKLFF. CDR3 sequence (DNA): TGTGCCAGCAGCGAGGAATGGACAGATGAAAAACTGTTTTTT. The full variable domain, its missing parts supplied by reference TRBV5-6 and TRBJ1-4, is DAGVTQSPTHLIKTRGQQVTLRCSPKSGHDTVSWYQQALGQGPQFIFQYYEEEERQRGNFPDRFSGHQFPNYSSELNVNALLLGDSALYLCASSEEWTDEKLFFGSGTQLSVL.

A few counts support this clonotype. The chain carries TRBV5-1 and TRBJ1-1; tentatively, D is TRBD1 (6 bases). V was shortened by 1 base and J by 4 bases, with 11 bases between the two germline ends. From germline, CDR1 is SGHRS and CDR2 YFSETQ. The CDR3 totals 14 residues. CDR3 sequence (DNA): TGCGCCAGCAGCTTGCAGGGGCATAGCACTGAAGCTTTCTTT. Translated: CASSLQGHSTEAFF.

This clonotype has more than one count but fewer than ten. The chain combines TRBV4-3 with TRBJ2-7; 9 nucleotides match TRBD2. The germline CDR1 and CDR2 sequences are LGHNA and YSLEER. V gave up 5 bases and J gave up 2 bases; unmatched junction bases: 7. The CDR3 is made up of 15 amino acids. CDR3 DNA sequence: TGCGCCAGCAGCACTGGAGCGGGGGGCGCCTACGAGCAGTACTTC. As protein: CASSTGAGGAYEQYF.

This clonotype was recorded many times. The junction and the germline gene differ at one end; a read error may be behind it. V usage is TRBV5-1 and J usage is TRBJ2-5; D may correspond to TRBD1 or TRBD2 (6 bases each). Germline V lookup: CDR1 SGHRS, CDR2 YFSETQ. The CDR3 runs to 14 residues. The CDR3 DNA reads TGTGCCAGCAGCTTAGGGGGGCTTCAAGAGACCCAGTACTTC. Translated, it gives CASSLGGLQETQYF.

The CDR3 DNA follows: TGCAGTGCTTTAGGGACTAGCGGAGCCTCAGGGGACGAGCAGTACTTC. Translated, it gives CSALGTSGASGDEQYF. The chain joins TRBV20-1 to TRBJ2-7, with 11 bases lining up with TRBD2. V lost 5 bases, J lost 5 bases, and 14 bases stayed unmatched. The germline V gene encodes CDR1 DFQATT and CDR2 SNEGSKA (reference sequence). This CDR3 is built from 16 residues.

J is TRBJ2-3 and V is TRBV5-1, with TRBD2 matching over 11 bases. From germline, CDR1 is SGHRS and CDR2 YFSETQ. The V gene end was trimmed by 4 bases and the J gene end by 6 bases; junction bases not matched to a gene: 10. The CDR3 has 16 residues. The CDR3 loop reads CASSPQASGGTDTQYF. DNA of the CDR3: TGCGCCAGCAGCCCCCAGGCTAGCGGGGGGACCGATACGCAGTATTTT.

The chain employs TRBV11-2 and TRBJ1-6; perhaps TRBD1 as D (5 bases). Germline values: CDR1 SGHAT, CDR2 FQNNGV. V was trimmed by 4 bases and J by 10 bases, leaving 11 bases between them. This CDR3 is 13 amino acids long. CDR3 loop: CASSWDGASPLHF. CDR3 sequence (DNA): TGTGCCAGCAGCTGGGACGGGGCCTCACCCCTCCACTTT.

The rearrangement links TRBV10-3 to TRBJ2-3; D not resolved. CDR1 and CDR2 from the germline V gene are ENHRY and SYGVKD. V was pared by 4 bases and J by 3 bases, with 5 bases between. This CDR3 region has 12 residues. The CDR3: CAISGETDTQYF. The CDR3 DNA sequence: TGTGCCATCAGTGGCGAGACAGATACGCAGTATTTT.

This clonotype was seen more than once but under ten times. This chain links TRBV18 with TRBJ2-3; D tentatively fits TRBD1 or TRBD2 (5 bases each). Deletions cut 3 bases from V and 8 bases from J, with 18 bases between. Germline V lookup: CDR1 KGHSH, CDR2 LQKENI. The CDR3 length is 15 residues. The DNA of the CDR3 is TGTGCCAGCTCACCCGGCCGGGGCAATGCCGGTACGCAGTATTTT. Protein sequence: CASSPGRGNAGTQYF. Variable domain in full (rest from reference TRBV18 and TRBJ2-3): NAGVMQNPRHLVRRRGQEARLRCSPMKGHSHVYWYRQLPEEGLKFMVYLQKENIIDESGMPKERFSAEFPKEGPSILRIQQVVRGDSAAYFCASSPGRGNAGTQYFGPGTRLTVL.

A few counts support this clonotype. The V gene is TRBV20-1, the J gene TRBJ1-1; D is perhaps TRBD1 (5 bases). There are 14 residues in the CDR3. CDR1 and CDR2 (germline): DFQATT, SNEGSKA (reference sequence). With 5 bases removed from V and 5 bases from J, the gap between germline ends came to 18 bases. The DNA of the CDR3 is TGCAGTGCTCCCCTAGCTGGGGGTGAGACTGAAGCTTTCTTT. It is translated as CSAPLAGGETEAFF.

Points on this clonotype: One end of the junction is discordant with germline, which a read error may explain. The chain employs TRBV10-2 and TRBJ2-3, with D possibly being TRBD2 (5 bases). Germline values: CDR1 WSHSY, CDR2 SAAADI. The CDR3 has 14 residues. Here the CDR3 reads CATAQEVGTATQYF. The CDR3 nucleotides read TGCGCCACCGCCCAGGAGGTCGGTACAGCTACGCAGTATTTT.

The chain's CDR3 is CASRPGPSGRGEQFF. For the CDR3, the DNA is TGTGCCAGCAGACCGGGGCCAAGCGGGAGAGGTGAGCAGTTCTTC. The chain joins TRBV2 to TRBJ2-1; 8 nucleotides align to TRBD2. Losses at the gene ends were 6 bases for V and 9 bases for J; bases not matched to a gene: 13. The CDR3 has 15 amino acids. In germline, CDR1 is SNHLY, CDR2 FYNNEI.

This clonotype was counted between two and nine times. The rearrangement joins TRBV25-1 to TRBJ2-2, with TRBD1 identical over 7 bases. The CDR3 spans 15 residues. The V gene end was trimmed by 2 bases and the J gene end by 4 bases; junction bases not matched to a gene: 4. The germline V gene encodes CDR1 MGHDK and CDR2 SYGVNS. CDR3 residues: CASSERPGGTGELFF. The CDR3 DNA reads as TGTGCCAGCAGTGAACGTCCAGGGGGCACCGGGGAGCTGTTTTTT.

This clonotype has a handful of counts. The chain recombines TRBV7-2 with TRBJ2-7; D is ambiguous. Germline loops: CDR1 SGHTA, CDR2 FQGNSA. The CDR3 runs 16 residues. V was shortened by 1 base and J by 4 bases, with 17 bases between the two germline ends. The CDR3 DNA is TGTGCCAGCAGCTTAGGTTCCCAAATTTCCCCGTACGAGCAGTACTTC. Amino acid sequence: CASSLGSQISPYEQYF. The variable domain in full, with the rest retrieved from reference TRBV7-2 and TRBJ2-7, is GAGVSQSPSNKVTEKGKDVELRCDPISGHTALYWYRQSLGQGLEFLIYFQGNSAPDKSGLPSDRFSAERTGGSVSTLTIQRTQQEDSAVYLCASSLGSQISPYEQYFGPGTRLTVT.

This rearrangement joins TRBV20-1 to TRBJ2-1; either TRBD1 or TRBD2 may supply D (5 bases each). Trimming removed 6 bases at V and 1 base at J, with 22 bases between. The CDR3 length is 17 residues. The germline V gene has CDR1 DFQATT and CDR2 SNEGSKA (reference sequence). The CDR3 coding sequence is TGCAGTGCCTCGGGACCGGGGACCCATACGTCCTACAATGAGCAGTTCTTC. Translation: CSASGPGTHTSYNEQFF.

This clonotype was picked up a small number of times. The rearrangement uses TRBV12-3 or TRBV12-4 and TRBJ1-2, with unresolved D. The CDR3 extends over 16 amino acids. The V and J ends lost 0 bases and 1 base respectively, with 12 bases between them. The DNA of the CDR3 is TGTGCCAGCAGTTTAGCGTTACGGGCTCTTAACTATGGCTACACCTTC. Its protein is CASSLALRALNYGYTF.

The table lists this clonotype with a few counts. DNA of the CDR3: TGTGCCAGCAGCTTCAGTGGGGAGAGTGGAGAGACCCAGTACTTC. Protein sequence: CASSFSGESGETQYF. The V and J genes are TRBV7-9 and TRBJ2-5, with TRBD2 as a possible D gene (5 bases). CDR3 size: 15 residues. Per the germline V gene, CDR1 is SEHNR and CDR2 is FQNEAQ (reference sequence). V was pared by 3 bases and J by 4 bases, with 15 bases between.

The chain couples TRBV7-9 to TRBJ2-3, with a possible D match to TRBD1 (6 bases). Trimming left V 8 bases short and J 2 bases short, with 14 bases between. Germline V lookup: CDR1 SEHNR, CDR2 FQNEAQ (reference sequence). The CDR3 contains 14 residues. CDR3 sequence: CASGKTGLTDTQYF. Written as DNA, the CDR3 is TGTGCCAGCGGCAAGACAGGACTCACAGATACGCAGTATTTT.

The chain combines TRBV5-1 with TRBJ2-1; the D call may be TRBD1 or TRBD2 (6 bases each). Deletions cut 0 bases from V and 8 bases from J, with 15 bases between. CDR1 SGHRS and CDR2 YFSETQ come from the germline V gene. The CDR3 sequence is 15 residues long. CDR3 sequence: CASSLGGANGYEQFF. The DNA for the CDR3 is TGCGCCAGCAGCTTGGGGGGGGCCAACGGATATGAGCAGTTCTTC.

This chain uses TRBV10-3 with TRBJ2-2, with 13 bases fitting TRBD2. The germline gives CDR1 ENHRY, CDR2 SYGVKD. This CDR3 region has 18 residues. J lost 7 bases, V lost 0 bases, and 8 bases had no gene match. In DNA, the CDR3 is TGTGCCATCAGTGAGTCGGTCCCGGGACTAGCGGGATACGGGGAGCTGTTTTTT. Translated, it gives CAISESVPGLAGYGELFF.

CDR3 DNA: TGTGCCAGCAGCCAAGATGGGCTAGCGGGGACGGATGAGCAGTTCTTC. It specifies CASSQDGLAGTDEQFF. J is TRBJ2-1 and V is TRBV4-2, with 9 nucleotides matching TRBD2. CDR3 length equals 16 residues. The V gene's germline CDR1 is LGHNA and CDR2 YNFKEQ. The trim removed 0 bases at V and 8 bases at J, leaving 8 bases unmatched.

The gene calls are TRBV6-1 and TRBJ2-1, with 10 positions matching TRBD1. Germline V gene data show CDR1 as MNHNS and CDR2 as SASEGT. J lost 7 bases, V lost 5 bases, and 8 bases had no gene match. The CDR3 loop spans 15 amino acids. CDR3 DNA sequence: TGTGCCAGCAGTCCCCGGGACAGGGGCGGGAATGAGCAGTTCTTC. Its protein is CASSPRDRGGNEQFF.